This is a list of T cell receptor beta chains from one sample in a study of cytomegalovirus exposure and HLA in healthy donors. Using immunoSEQ multiplex PCR, the repertoire was profiled, and TCRdb retains in-frame clones only, with some absent. Altogether some 150,000 clones are present, roughly nine tenths being singletons, with the ten largest covering around 3.4%. Sequences were obtained from PBMCs. The receptors were gathered from a woman aged 18-29 years in good health and CMV-seropositive. Each CDR3 is given with its conserved first and last residue. A D gene is named only where the DNA matches it firmly. Size is stated for part of the rows, as once, few or many counts, or as a class when the clone is expanded.

j_gene,abundance,v_gene,d_gene,CDR3aa,CDR3nt
TRBJ1-2,.,TRBV5-1,TRBD1,CASSALDRVLGYTF,TGCGCCAGCAGCGCCTTAGACAGGGTGCTCGGCTACACCTTC
TRBJ2-1,.,TRBV25-1,.,CASSQRESYNEQFF,TGTGCCAGCAGCCAACGGGAGTCCTACAATGAGCAGTTCTTC
TRBJ1-5,few,TRBV28,.,CASSLTYSNQPQHF,TGTGCCAGCAGCCTTACATATAGCAATCAGCCCCAGCATTTT
TRBJ2-1,.,TRBV6-5,.,CASSYSWLARDNEQFF,TGTGCCAGCAGTTACTCGTGGCTAGCGAGAGACAATGAGCAGTTCTTC
TRBJ2-5,.,TRBV19,TRBD2,CASSIDPAGPYQETQYF,TGTGCCAGTAGTATAGATCCAGCGGGACCTTACCAAGAGACCCAGTACTTC
TRBJ1-1,.,TRBV7-6,.,CASSRQGNTEAFF,TGTGCCAGCAGCCGGCAGGGGAACACTGAAGCTTTCTTT
TRBJ2-1,.,TRBV7-2,.,CASSLGSGVGNEQFF,TGTGCCAGCAGCTTAGGATCGGGAGTCGGTAATGAGCAGTTCTTC
TRBJ2-3,once,TRBV11-2,TRBD2,CASSLGGTSGSTDTQYF,TGTGCCAGCAGCTTAGGGGGGACTAGCGGGAGTACAGATACGCAGTATTTT
TRBJ2-3,.,TRBV11-2,.,CASSLDRGDTQYF,TGTGCCAGCAGCTTAGATCGGGGAGATACGCAGTATTTT
TRBJ1-2,.,TRBV5-4,TRBD1,CASSWTGPNYGYTF,TGTGCCAGCAGCTGGACAGGCCCTAACTATGGCTACACCTTC
TRBJ2-1,.,TRBV27,TRBD2,CASSSRLAGANEQFF,TGTGCCAGCAGTTCCCGACTAGCGGGAGCCAATGAGCAGTTCTTC
TRBJ2-1,.,TRBV18,TRBD2,CASSLKDSGRASSEQFF,TGTGCCAGCTCACTAAAAGATAGCGGGAGGGCCTCCAGTGAGCAGTTCTTC
TRBJ2-7,once,TRBV5-8,TRBD2,CASSLTGTSGYEQYF,TGTGCCAGCAGCTTAACCGGGACTAGCGGTTACGAGCAGTACTTC
TRBJ2-7,once,TRBV5-8,.,CASSLVAPSYEQYF,TGTGCCAGCAGCTTGGTGGCACCCAGCTACGAGCAGTACTTC
TRBJ2-3,.,TRBV6-1,TRBD1,CASSTWDRATDTQYF,TGTGCCAGCAGTACGTGGGACAGGGCAACAGATACGCAGTATTTT
TRBJ1-2,.,TRBV19,.,CASSILAGDYGYTF,TGTGCCAGTAGTATACTCGCAGGGGACTATGGCTACACCTTC
TRBJ1-2,few,TRBV29-1,.,CSVPSGGASTYGYTF,TGCAGCGTTCCCTCTGGGGGGGCTTCAACCTATGGCTACACCTTC
TRBJ2-5,once,TRBV7-2,TRBD1,CASRRQGIQETQYF,TGTGCCAGCAGGAGACAGGGCATCCAAGAGACCCAGTACTTC
TRBJ1-1,.,TRBV7-8,.,CASSLARAGEAFF,TGTGCCAGCAGCTTAGCGAGGGCAGGTGAAGCTTTCTTT
TRBJ2-3,.,TRBV7-3,TRBD2,CASSRGLAVTDTQYF,TGTGCCAGCAGCCGAGGACTAGCGGTCACAGATACGCAGTATTTT
TRBJ2-7,.,TRBV21-1,.,CASSCTRNERYF,TGTGCCAGCAGCTGTACGAGGAACGAGCGGTACTTC
TRBJ1-1,.,TRBV6-5,.,CASKSLNTEAFF,TGTGCCAGCAAGAGCCTGAACACTGAAGCTTTCTTT
TRBJ1-5,once,TRBV2,.,CASSRTASNQPQHF,TGTGCCAGCAGTCGGACAGCGAGCAATCAGCCCCAGCATTTT
TRBJ2-3,.,TRBV7-3,.,CASSQDRSTQYF,TGTGCCAGCAGCCAAGATAGGAGTACGCAGTATTTT
TRBJ2-1,.,TRBV30,TRBD2,CAWSPGTSGTNEQFF,TGTGCCTGGAGTCCCGGGACTAGCGGGACAAATGAGCAGTTCTTC
TRBJ2-7,once,TRBV10-3,.,CATGPAGVEQYF,TGTGCCACCGGACCGGCGGGTGTCGAGCAGTACTTC
TRBJ2-1,.,TRBV10-1,TRBD2,CASSGSGRLNEQFF,TGCGCCAGCAGTGGTAGCGGGAGGCTCAATGAGCAGTTCTTC
TRBJ2-7,.,TRBV5-4,.,CASSNLYEQYF,TGTGCCAGCAGCAATCTCTACGAGCAGTACTTC
TRBJ2-3,.,TRBV19,TRBD1,CASSILPGPGGSDTQYF,TGTGCCAGTAGTATACTCCCCGGCCCAGGGGGATCAGATACGCAGTATTTT
TRBJ2-3,few,TRBV19,TRBD2,CASSIAGVYTDTQYF,TGTGCCAGTAGTATCGCGGGGGTCTACACAGATACGCAGTATTTT
TRBJ1-2,once,TRBV11-2,TRBD1,CASSLGTGGNYGYTF,TGTGCCAGCAGCCTCGGGACAGGGGGGAACTATGGCTACACCTTC
TRBJ2-5,few,TRBV5-4,TRBD2,CASSPQGGRKETQYF,TGTGCCAGCAGTCCCCAGGGAGGGCGGAAAGAGACCCAGTACTTC
TRBJ1-5,.,TRBV6-1,.,CASSEKGSNQPQHF,TGTGCCAGCAGTGAAAAGGGGAGCAATCAGCCCCAGCATTTT
TRBJ2-1,.,TRBV7-2,.,CASSQAGNRINYEQFF,TGTGCCAGCAGTCAGGCAGGGAATCGGATTAACTATGAGCAGTTCTTC
TRBJ1-2,.,TRBV5-1,TRBD1,CASSWTGPNYGYTF,TGCGCCAGCAGCTGGACAGGTCCGAACTATGGCTACACCTTC
TRBJ1-1,.,TRBV27,TRBD1,CASSFLVGTGVRNTEAFF,TGTGCCAGCAGTTTTTTAGTCGGGACAGGGGTGCGGAACACTGAAGCTTTCTTT
TRBJ2-7,.,TRBV6-1,TRBD1,CASSPGQVSYF,TGTGCCAGCAGTCCAGGACAGGTTTCGTACTTC
TRBJ2-1,.,TRBV6-5,TRBD1,CASSPGQAIRGEQFF,TGTGCCAGCAGTCCGGGACAGGCTATAAGGGGTGAGCAGTTCTTC
TRBJ2-6,once,TRBV7-3,.,CASSSADYRQTYSGANVLTF,TGTGCCAGCAGCTCCGCGGACTACCGGCAAACATACTCTGGGGCCAACGTCCTGACTTTC
TRBJ1-3,.,TRBV6-1,.,CASTNRTGRNTIYF,TGTGCCAGCACCAACCGGACGGGGAGAAACACCATATATTTT
TRBJ1-5,.,TRBV6-4,TRBD1,CASSDSAGGNQPQHF,TGTGCCAGCAGTGACTCTGCAGGGGGGAATCAGCCCCAGCATTTT
TRBJ1-5,.,TRBV6-5,.,CASRSIGGSNQPQHF,TGTGCCAGCAGGAGTATAGGGGGAAGTAATCAGCCCCAGCATTTT
TRBJ2-1,.,TRBV2,TRBD2,CASSRPGLGNEQFF,TGTGCCAGCAGTCGTCCGGGACTAGGCAATGAGCAGTTCTTC
TRBJ2-7,.,TRBV4-3,TRBD1,CASSYGTGSSEQYF,TGCGCCAGCAGCTACGGGACAGGGTCCTCCGAGCAGTACTTC
TRBJ2-7,.,TRBV5-1,TRBD1,CASSSQGASEQYF,TGCGCCAGCAGTTCCCAGGGGGCCAGCGAGCAGTACTTC
TRBJ2-7,.,TRBV4-2,.,CASSQEADPGYYEQYF,TGTGCCAGCAGCCAAGAAGCGGATCCGGGGTACTACGAGCAGTACTTC
TRBJ2-7,few,TRBV7-2,.,CASSPTSDSYEQYF,TGTGCCAGCAGCCCCACTAGTGACTCCTACGAGCAGTACTTC
TRBJ2-3,.,TRBV9,.,CASSEQTDTQYF,TGTGCCAGCAGCGAACAGACAGATACGCAGTATTTT
TRBJ2-7,.,TRBV6-1,TRBD1,CASSVTGVHEQYF,TGTGCCAGCAGTGTAACAGGGGTCCACGAGCAGTACTTC
TRBJ2-2,.,TRBV11-3,.,CASSLGRREVNTGELFF,TGTGCCAGCAGCTTAGGACGGAGGGAGGTCAACACCGGGGAGCTGTTTTTT
TRBJ2-2,.,TRBV7-8,TRBD2,CASSLGTINTGELFF,TGTGCCAGCAGCTTGGGGACTATCAACACCGGGGAGCTGTTTTTT
TRBJ2-7,.,TRBV7-9,TRBD1,CAIEQGGIYEQYF,TGTGCCATCGAACAGGGGGGAATCTACGAGCAGTACTTC
TRBJ2-7,.,TRBV5-1,.,CASSVEGEYEQYF,TGCGCCAGCAGCGTGGAGGGGGAATACGAGCAGTACTTC